This is a list of T cell receptor beta chains from one sample in a study of blood T cell repertoires in COVID-19. Some clones are missing from TCRdb's copy, which holds only in-frame ones; the method was immunoSEQ multiplex PCR. The table has approximately 12,000 clones, 82% seen once. The sequencing sample was made of peripheral blood. The receptors derive from a human donor in a cohort sampled during active COVID-19. Each CDR3 is given with its conserved first and last residue. A D gene is named only where the DNA matches it firmly. Some rows have no size entry. The others give once, few or many, or a class for an expanded clone.

J gene | clone size | D gene | V gene | CDR3 protein | CDR3 DNA
TRBJ2-5 | . | . | TRBV4-1 | CASSQGPGRQETQYF | TGCGCCAGCAGCCAAGGGCCAGGCAGACAAGAGACCCAGTACTTC
TRBJ1-1 | once | TRBD1 | TRBV30 | CAWSRVRGRTEAFF | TGTGCCTGGAGTCGGGTGAGGGGGCGTACTGAAGCTTTCTTT
TRBJ2-5 | . | TRBD2 | TRBV5-4 | CASSPQRGGSETQYF | TGTGCCAGCAGCCCTCAGCGGGGGGGTTCGGAGACCCAGTACTTC
TRBJ2-2 | . | TRBD1 | TRBV7-2 | CASSTGQIGTGELFF | TGTGCCAGCAGCACGGGACAGATTGGCACCGGGGAGCTGTTTTTT
TRBJ1-6 | . | TRBD1 | TRBV10-3 | CASSGGNTRANNSPLHF | TGTGCCTCATCAGGGGGGAACACGAGGGCCAATAATTCACCCCTCCACTTT
TRBJ2-1 | . | TRBD1 | TRBV24-1 | CATSDLPRTGSNEQFF | TGTGCCACCAGTGATCTCCCCCGGACAGGGAGCAATGAGCAGTTCTTC
TRBJ1-2 | . | . | TRBV5-4 | CASSLDRAGYTF | TGTGCCAGCAGCTTGGACAGGGCTGGCTACACCTTC
TRBJ2-5 | once | . | TRBV7-2 | CASSLKGGSQETQYF | TGTGCCAGCAGCTTAAAGGGCGGGTCCCAAGAGACCCAGTACTTC
TRBJ1-1 | . | . | TRBV7-8 | CASSLQILTEAFF | TGTGCCAGCAGCTTACAGATCCTCACTGAAGCTTTCTTT
TRBJ2-3 | . | TRBD1 | TRBV7-6 | CASSLPDRGQGTDTQYF | TGTGCCAGCAGCTTACCCGACAGGGGGCAGGGCACAGATACGCAGTATTTT
TRBJ2-3 | . | . | TRBV7-9 | CASSMTAADTQYF | TGTGCCAGCAGCATGACGGCGGCAGATACGCAGTATTTT
TRBJ2-4 | . | TRBD2 | TRBV7-8 | CASSLFRGEVAKNIQYF | TGTGCCAGCAGCTTATTCCGGGGGGAGGTGGCCAAAAACATTCAGTACTTC
TRBJ2-7 | once | TRBD1 | TRBV5-4 | CASSEGARWEQYF | TGTGCCAGCAGCGAGGGGGCGCGTTGGGAGCAGTACTTC
TRBJ1-6 | . | . | TRBV4-1 | CASSQPARGGQNSPLHF | TGCGCCAGCAGCCAACCGGCCCGGGGAGGGCAAAATTCACCCCTCCACTTT
TRBJ1-2 | . | TRBD1 | TRBV6-5 | CASSGQGNYGYTF | TGTGCCAGCAGCGGACAGGGGAACTATGGCTACACCTTC
TRBJ2-7 | . | . | TRBV18 | CASSPGGRYEQYF | TGTGCCAGCTCACCCGGAGGCAGATACGAGCAGTACTTC
TRBJ2-5 | . | . | TRBV12-3/TRBV12-4 | CASSLQGGETQYF | TGTGCCAGCAGTTTACAGGGTGGAGAGACCCAGTACTTC
TRBJ1-2 | . | . | TRBV3-1/TRBV3-2 | CASSHRGKGYGYTF | TGTGCCAGCAGCCACAGGGGTAAAGGGTATGGCTACACCTTC
TRBJ1-1 | . | TRBD1 | TRBV5-1 | CASSSTLQGPSNTEAFF | TGCGCCAGCAGCTCCACCCTACAGGGGCCGTCGAACACTGAAGCTTTCTTT
TRBJ1-4 | . | . | TRBV6-5 | CASLTGGRMEKLFF | TGTGCCAGCCTGACGGGCGGGAGGATGGAAAAACTGTTTTTT
TRBJ2-7 | . | TRBD2 | TRBV5-1 | CASSSQPAGGSEQYF | TGCGCCAGCAGCTCCCAGCCAGCGGGGGGGAGCGAGCAGTACTTC
TRBJ2-7 | . | TRBD1 | TRBV10-3 | CAINPGQGRGTISEQYF | TGTGCCATCAACCCGGGACAGGGAAGGGGTACGATCAGCGAGCAGTACTTC
TRBJ2-7 | . | TRBD2 | TRBV5-4 | CASSLVAGGGEQYF | TGTGCCAGCAGCTTGGTGGCGGGGGGGGGTGAGCAGTACTTC
TRBJ2-1 | . | . | TRBV5-1 | CASILGSGDNEQFF | TGCGCCAGCATTCTGGGGAGCGGCGACAATGAGCAGTTCTTC
TRBJ2-5 | . | . | TRBV3-1/TRBV3-2 | CASSQVSTIQETQYF | TGTGCCAGCAGCCAAGTTTCCACTATCCAAGAGACCCAGTACTTC
TRBJ2-3 | . | TRBD2 | TRBV7-9 | CASSLNERGGTDTQYF | TGTGCCAGCAGCTTGAATGAGCGGGGGGGGACAGATACGCAGTATTTT
TRBJ1-1 | . | . | TRBV18 | CASSPVVRAEAFF | TGTGCCAGCTCACCGGTGGTTAGAGCTGAAGCTTTCTTT
TRBJ2-3 | . | . | TRBV7-2 | CASSLEQEDTQYF | TGTGCCAGCAGCTTGGAACAGGAAGATACGCAGTATTTT
TRBJ2-1 | . | . | TRBV5-1 | CASSFEGRGYNEQFF | TGCGCCAGCAGCTTCGAGGGGCGGGGATACAATGAGCAGTTCTTC
TRBJ1-2 | few | . | TRBV6-2/TRBV6-3 | CASSYSGGVGYTF | TGTGCCAGCAGTTACTCGGGGGGAGTTGGCTACACCTTC
TRBJ1-1 | . | . | TRBV5-1 | CASRGEGTAEAFF | TGCGCCAGCAGGGGGGAGGGGACCGCTGAAGCTTTCTTT
TRBJ2-1 | few | TRBD2 | TRBV6-6 | CASIGTSGDNEQFF | TGTGCCAGCATCGGGACTAGCGGGGACAATGAGCAGTTCTTC
TRBJ2-2 | . | . | TRBV11-1 | CASSNKYTGELFF | TGTGCCAGCAGCAACAAATACACCGGGGAGCTGTTTTTT
TRBJ1-4 | . | TRBD1 | TRBV7-9 | CASSLGQGRGATNEKLFF | TGTGCCAGCAGCCTGGGACAGGGGAGGGGTGCAACTAATGAAAAACTGTTTTTT
TRBJ2-1 | few | TRBD2 | TRBV5-1 | CASSRVSGGNEQFF | TGCGCCAGCAGCCGGGTTAGCGGGGGTAATGAGCAGTTCTTC
TRBJ2-3 | . | TRBD2 | TRBV6-2/TRBV6-3 | CASSPGLAETDTQYF | TGTGCCAGCAGCCCCGGACTAGCGGAGACAGATACGCAGTATTTT
TRBJ1-5 | . | . | TRBV5-6 | CASSLQEGRNQPQHF | TGTGCCAGCAGCTTGCAAGAAGGGAGAAATCAGCCCCAGCATTTT
TRBJ2-2 | . | . | TRBV6-6 | CASKGSETNTGELFF | TGTGCCAGCAAGGGGTCGGAGACGAACACCGGGGAGCTGTTTTTT
TRBJ1-3 | . | . | TRBV6-5 | CASSYRRVGNTIYF | TGTGCCAGCAGTTACCGCAGGGTTGGAAACACCATATATTTT
TRBJ2-1 | . | TRBD2 | TRBV6-5 | CASSKLAGGVNEQFF | TGTGCCAGCAGCAAACTAGCGGGGGGTGTGAATGAGCAGTTCTTC
TRBJ2-5 | . | TRBD1 | TRBV5-1 | CASSARDRGEETQYF | TGCGCCAGCAGCGCGAGGGACAGGGGGGAAGAGACCCAGTACTTC
TRBJ2-7 | . | TRBD2 | TRBV20-1 | CSASRLAQRSYEQYF | TGCAGTGCTAGTAGACTAGCGCAACGCTCCTACGAGCAGTACTTC
TRBJ1-2 | . | TRBD1 | TRBV6-5 | CASWTGYYGYTF | TGTGCCAGCTGGACAGGGTACTATGGCTACACCTTC
TRBJ2-1 | once | TRBD2 | TRBV5-1 | CASSGLSAGGNYNEQFF | TGCGCCAGCAGCGGACTTTCGGCGGGGGGAAACTACAATGAGCAGTTCTTC
TRBJ1-5 | . | . | TRBV24-1 | CATSEAGTNQPQHF | TGTGCCACCAGTGAGGCGGGTACCAATCAGCCCCAGCATTTT
TRBJ1-1 | . | . | TRBV20-1 | CSASPQGTNTEAFF | TGCAGTGCTAGTCCACAGGGTACAAACACTGAAGCTTTCTTT